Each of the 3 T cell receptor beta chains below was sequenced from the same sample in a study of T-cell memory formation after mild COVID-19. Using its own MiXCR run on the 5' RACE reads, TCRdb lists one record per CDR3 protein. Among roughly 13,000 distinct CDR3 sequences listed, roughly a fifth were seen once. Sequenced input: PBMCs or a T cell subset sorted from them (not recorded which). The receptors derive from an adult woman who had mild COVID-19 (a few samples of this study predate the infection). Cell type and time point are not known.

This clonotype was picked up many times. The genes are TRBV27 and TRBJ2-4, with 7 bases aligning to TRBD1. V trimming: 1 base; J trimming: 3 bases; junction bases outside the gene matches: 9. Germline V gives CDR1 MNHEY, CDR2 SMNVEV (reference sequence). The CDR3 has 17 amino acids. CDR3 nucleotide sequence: TGTGCCAGCAGTTTATACCGATTACGGGACAGCAAAAACATTCAGTACTTC. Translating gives CASSLYRLRDSKNIQYF.

CDR3 DNA sequence: TGTGCCAGCAGTTCCGGGACACCGTACGAGCAGTACTTC. Protein product: CASSSGTPYEQYF. The chain uses TRBV6-2 or TRBV6-3 and TRBJ2-7; perhaps TRBD1 as D (6 bases). The V gene's germline CDR1 is MNHEY and CDR2 SVGEGT. The CDR3 totals 13 residues. V was cut by 4 bases and J by 4 bases, with 11 bases left in between.

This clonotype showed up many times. The DNA of the CDR3 is TGCGCCAGCAGCTCGGGGGGACCCGAGCAGTACTTC. This gives the protein CASSSGGPEQYF. This chain uses TRBV5-1 with TRBJ2-7, with 7 bases matching TRBD2. Germline V gene lookup returns CDR1 SGHRS and CDR2 YFSETQ. This CDR3 has 12 amino acids. V was pared by 3 bases and J by 6 bases, with 3 bases of the junction left unmatched.